The TCR beta chain under discussion was sequenced for a study of Graves' ophthalmopathy and Graves' hyperthyroidism. Investigators amplified TCR beta CDR3 regions from RNA transcripts. After a first-round RT-PCR with HTBI primers, a second-round multiplex PCR was run. Each CDR3 protein gets one entry after TCRdb re-called the multiplex PCR reads with MiXCR. The profile shows 900,000 to 1,200,000 distinct CDR3 sequences, about 36% of them singletons. Study-wide results and caveats: Blood samples also showed most expanded thyroid clonotypes exceeding 0.001 frequency. In separating ophthalmopathy from stable hyperthyroidism, a 13-signature model achieved approximately 91% sensitivity and 81.08% specificity.

Trimming shortened V by 1 base and J by 8 bases, and 17 bases separated the two germline ends. This CDR3 contains 15 residues. In this sample, this clonotype turned up many times. The antigen remains unidentified. The sample comprised peripheral blood or thyroid tissue (not recorded which). The V call is TRBV12-3 or TRBV12-4, the J call TRBJ1-2; possibly TRBD1 for D (6 bases). The TCR was taken from an adult man with Graves' hyperthyroidism. The CDR3 sequence: CASSLVPTGPWGYTF. In DNA form, the CDR3 reads TGTGCCAGCAGTTTAGTCCCCACAGGGCCGTGGGGCTACACCTTC.